The 12 T cell receptor beta chains given below trace back to one sample, sequenced in a study of blood T cell repertoires in COVID-19. Method: immunoSEQ multiplex PCR; TCRdb's copy keeps in-frame clones and lacks some. The repertoire includes 55,000 to 80,000 clones, approximately 89% of them detected once, and 8% to 10% sits in the top ten. What was sequenced was peripheral blood. These receptors came from a man aged 45 to 65 with active COVID-19.

The chain links TRBV5-6 to TRBJ2-3; D remains ambiguous. V lost 2 bases and J 1 base, leaving 5 bases between the germline ends. The CDR3 loop spans 13 amino acids. Looked up from germline, CDR1 is SGHDT and CDR2 is YYEEEE. Here the CDR3 DNA reads TGTGCCAGCAGCTTTACTGGCACAGATACGCAGTATTTT. It yields the protein CASSFTGTDTQYF.

The V gene is TRBV2, the J gene TRBJ2-3; 9 nucleotides line up with TRBD1. Trimming removed 8 bases from V and 4 bases from J; junction bases left unmatched: 7. CDR1 is SNHLY and CDR2 is FYNNEI in the germline V gene. This CDR3 comprises 14 residues. In DNA form, the CDR3 reads TGTGCCAGCTCCTACAGGGGGCTGGCAGATACGCAGTATTTT. Residues: CASSYRGLADTQYF.

This rearrangement joins TRBV6-6 to TRBJ1-2; D perhaps matches TRBD1 (6 bases). The CDR3 is made up of 15 amino acids. The V end lost 5 bases, the J end lost 4 bases, and 17 bases lay between the germline ends. The germline gives CDR1 MNHNY, CDR2 SVGAGI (reference sequence). Written as DNA, the CDR3 is TGTGCCAGCAGTCACCGGGACATTAAGACCTATGGCTACACCTTC. Protein sequence: CASSHRDIKTYGYTF.

The V and J genes are TRBV7-2 and TRBJ1-2; a possible D gene is TRBD1 (6 bases). V was pared by 5 bases and J by 7 bases, with 20 bases between. CDR1 is SGHTA and CDR2 is FQGNSA in the germline V gene. This CDR3 spans 15 amino acids. The CDR3 spells CASSPKGGGSGGYTF. DNA of the CDR3: TGTGCCAGCAGCCCAAAGGGGGGGGGCTCGGGTGGCTACACCTTC.

This chain links TRBV11-2 with TRBJ1-4; D gene ambiguous. The CDR3 spans 15 residues. V was shortened by 2 bases and J by 3 bases, with 10 bases between the two germline ends. CDR1 SGHAT and CDR2 FQNNGV come from the germline V gene. Here the CDR3 DNA reads TGTGCCAGCAGCTTATTTGGGCAGGCTAATGAAAAACTGTTTTTT. Its protein product is CASSLFGQANEKLFF.

The rearrangement links TRBV25-1 to TRBJ1-4; D uncertain. V lost 8 bases to trimming and J lost 8 bases, with 24 bases between them. The CDR3 is made up of 16 amino acids. Germline V gene data show CDR1 as MGHDK and CDR2 as SYGVNS. Here the CDR3 reads CASAQGGLGIAEKLFF. CDR3 coding DNA: TGTGCCAGCGCCCAAGGAGGGTTGGGGATCGCGGAAAAACTGTTTTTT.

The rearrangement joins TRBV29-1 to TRBJ2-3, with TRBD1 identical over 9 bases. The germline gives CDR1 SQVTM, CDR2 ANQGSEA. The length of the CDR3 is 15 residues. Unmatched junction bases numbered 4, after V lost 0 bases and J lost 3 bases. CDR3 in amino acids: CSVEEGTGSTDTQYF. CDR3 in DNA: TGCAGCGTTGAAGAGGGGACAGGGAGTACAGATACGCAGTATTTT.

This rearrangement joins TRBV18 to TRBJ1-5; 9 bases agree with TRBD1. The CDR3 is made up of 14 amino acids. With 6 bases clipped from V and 8 bases from J, the junction kept 8 bases outside the gene matches. From germline, CDR1 is KGHSH and CDR2 LQKENI. The CDR3, as DNA: TGTGCCAGCTCCACGGACAGGGGAGGTAAGCCCCAGCATTTT. Translated: CASSTDRGGKPQHF.

The chain employs TRBV9 and TRBJ2-7, with TRBD1 matching 7 bases. Losses at the gene ends were 3 bases for V and 2 bases for J; bases not matched to a gene: 8. CDR1 and CDR2 from the germline V gene are SGDLS and YYNGEE. The CDR3 totals 15 residues. The CDR3, as DNA: TGTGCCAGCAGCGACGGAACCACAGGGGCCTACGAGCAGTACTTC. Translation gives CASSDGTTGAYEQYF.

This clone appeared a single time. This rearrangement joins TRBV6-5 to TRBJ1-1, with D unresolved. The V and J ends lost 2 bases and 5 bases respectively, with 9 bases between them. Germline V gives CDR1 MNHEY, CDR2 SVGAGI. This CDR3 spans 13 amino acids. In DNA, the CDR3 is TGTGCCAGCAGTTACACGAGGTGGACTGAAGCTTTCTTT. As protein: CASSYTRWTEAFF.

This chain connects TRBV5-1 to TRBJ2-1; 15 nucleotides match TRBD2. V was pared by 4 bases and J by 6 bases, with 8 bases of the junction left unmatched. CDR3 length equals 17 residues. Germline V CDR1 and CDR2: SGHRS, YFSETQ. CDR3: CASSQGLAGGPSNEQFF. CDR3 DNA: TGCGCCAGCAGCCAAGGACTAGCGGGGGGGCCCAGCAATGAGCAGTTCTTC.

The chain employs TRBV18 and TRBJ1-5; 8 nucleotides agree with TRBD1. V shed 3 bases, J shed 6 bases, and the junction held 4 bases outside the gene matches. This CDR3 spans 14 amino acids. Germline lookup yields CDR1 KGHSH and CDR2 LQKENI. The CDR3, as DNA: TGTGCCAGCTCACCCGGACAGGGTCTTCAGCCCCAGCATTTT. This codes for CASSPGQGLQPQHF. The variable domain in full, completed from reference TRBV18 and TRBJ1-5, reads NAGVMQNPRHLVRRRGQEARLRCSPMKGHSHVYWYRQLPEEGLKFMVYLQKENIIDESGMPKERFSAEFPKEGPSILRIQQVVRGDSAAYFCASSPGQGLQPQHFGDGTRLSIL.